This TCR beta chain was sequenced for a study of blood T cell repertoires in COVID-19. Study-level background: Acute and convalescent COVID-19 specimens originated in the United States, Italy and Spain. From T cells, B-cell-depleted T cells, or PBMCs came the material, which was cDNA or gDNA.

This CDR3 contains 12 residues. Germline V gives CDR1 SGHNT, CDR2 YYREEE (reference sequence). Trimming removed 6 bases at V and 5 bases at J, with 10 bases between. Sequencing was performed with immunoSEQ multiplex PCR; in TCRdb, only in-frame clones are kept and a portion is missing. The data contain over 200,000 clones, 75% to 90% of them singletons. This rearrangement joins TRBV5-4 to TRBJ2-3; TRBD2 might be the D (5 bases). The receptor was derived from a woman aged 30 to 39 who had been exposed to COVID-19. The sequenced sample consisted of PBMCs or T cells enriched from blood (not recorded which). The CDR3 DNA follows: TGTGCCAGCACCCACGGGAAAGATACGCAGTATTTT. Protein: CASTHGKDTQYF.